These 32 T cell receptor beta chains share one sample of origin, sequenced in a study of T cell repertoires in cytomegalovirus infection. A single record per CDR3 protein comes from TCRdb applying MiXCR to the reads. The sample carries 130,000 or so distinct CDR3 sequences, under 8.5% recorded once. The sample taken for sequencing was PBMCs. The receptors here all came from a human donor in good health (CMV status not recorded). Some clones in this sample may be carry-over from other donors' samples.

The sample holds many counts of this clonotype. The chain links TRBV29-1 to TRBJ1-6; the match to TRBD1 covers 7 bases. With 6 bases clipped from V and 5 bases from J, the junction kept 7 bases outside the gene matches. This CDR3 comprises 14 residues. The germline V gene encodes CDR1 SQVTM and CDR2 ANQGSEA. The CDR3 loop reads CSVRGQADNSPLHF. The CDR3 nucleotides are TGCAGCGTCCGAGGACAGGCGGATAATTCACCCCTCCACTTT.

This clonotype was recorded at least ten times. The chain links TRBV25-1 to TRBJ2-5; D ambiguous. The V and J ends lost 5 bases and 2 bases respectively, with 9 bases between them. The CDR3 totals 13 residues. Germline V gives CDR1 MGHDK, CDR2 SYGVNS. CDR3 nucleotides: TGTGCCAGCAGTTATCCGATACAAGAGACCCAGTACTTC. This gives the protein CASSYPIQETQYF.

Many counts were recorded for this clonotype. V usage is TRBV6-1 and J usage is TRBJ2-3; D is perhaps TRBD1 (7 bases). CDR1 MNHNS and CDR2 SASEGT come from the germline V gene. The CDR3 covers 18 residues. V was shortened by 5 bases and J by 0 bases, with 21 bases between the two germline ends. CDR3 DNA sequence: TGTGCCAGCAGTTCCGGTGTAGGAGGGACAGCAAGCACAGATACGCAGTATTTT. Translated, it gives CASSSGVGGTASTDTQYF.

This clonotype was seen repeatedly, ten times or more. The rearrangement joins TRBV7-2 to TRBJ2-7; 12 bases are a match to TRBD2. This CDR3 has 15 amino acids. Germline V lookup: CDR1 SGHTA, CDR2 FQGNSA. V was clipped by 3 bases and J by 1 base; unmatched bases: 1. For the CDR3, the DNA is TGTGCCAGCAGCTTTGGACTAGCGGGGTCCTACGAGCAGTACTTC. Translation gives CASSFGLAGSYEQYF. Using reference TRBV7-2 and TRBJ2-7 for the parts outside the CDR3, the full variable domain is GAGVSQSPSNKVTEKGKDVELRCDPISGHTALYWYRQSLGQGLEFLIYFQGNSAPDKSGLPSDRFSAERTGGSVSTLTIQRTQQEDSAVYLCASSFGLAGSYEQYFGPGTRLTVT.

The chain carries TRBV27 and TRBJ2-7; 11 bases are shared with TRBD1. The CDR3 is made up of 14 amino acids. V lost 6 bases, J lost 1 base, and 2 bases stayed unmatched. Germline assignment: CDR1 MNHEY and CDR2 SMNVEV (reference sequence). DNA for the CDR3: TGTGCCAGCAGGGGGACAGGGGGTTCCTACGAGCAGTACTTC. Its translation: CASRGTGGSYEQYF.

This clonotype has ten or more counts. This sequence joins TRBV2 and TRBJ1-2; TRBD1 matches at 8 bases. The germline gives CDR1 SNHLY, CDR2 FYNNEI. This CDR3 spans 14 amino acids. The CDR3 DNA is TGTGCTGGTGGCGGCAGACAGGGGCAGAATGGCTACACCTTC. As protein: CAGGGRQGQNGYTF.

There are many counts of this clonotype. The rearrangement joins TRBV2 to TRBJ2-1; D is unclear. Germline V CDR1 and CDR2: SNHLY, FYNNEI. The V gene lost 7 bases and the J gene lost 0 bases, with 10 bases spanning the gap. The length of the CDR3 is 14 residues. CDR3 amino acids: CASMAGFSYNEQFF. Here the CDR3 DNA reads TGTGCCAGCATGGCCGGCTTCTCCTACAATGAGCAGTTCTTC.

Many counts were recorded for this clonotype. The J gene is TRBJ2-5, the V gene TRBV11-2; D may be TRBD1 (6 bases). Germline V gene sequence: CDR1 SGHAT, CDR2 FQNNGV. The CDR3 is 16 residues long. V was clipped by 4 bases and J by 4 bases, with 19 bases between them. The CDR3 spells CASSSYSEAGAETQYF. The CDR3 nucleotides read TGTGCCAGCAGCTCCTATTCCGAGGCAGGGGCAGAGACCCAGTACTTC.

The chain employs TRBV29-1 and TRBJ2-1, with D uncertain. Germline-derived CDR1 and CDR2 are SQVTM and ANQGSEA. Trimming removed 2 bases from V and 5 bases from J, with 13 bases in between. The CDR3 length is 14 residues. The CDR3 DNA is TGCAGCGTTGAACGTCCCGCAGAACACAATGAGCAGTTCTTC. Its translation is CSVERPAEHNEQFF.

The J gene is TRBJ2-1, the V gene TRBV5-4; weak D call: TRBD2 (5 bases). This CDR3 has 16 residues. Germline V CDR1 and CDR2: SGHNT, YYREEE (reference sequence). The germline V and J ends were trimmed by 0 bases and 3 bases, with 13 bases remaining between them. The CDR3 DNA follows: TGTGCCAGCAGCTTGGCTGGAGCGGCGAACTACAATGAGCAGTTCTTC. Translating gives CASSLAGAANYNEQFF.

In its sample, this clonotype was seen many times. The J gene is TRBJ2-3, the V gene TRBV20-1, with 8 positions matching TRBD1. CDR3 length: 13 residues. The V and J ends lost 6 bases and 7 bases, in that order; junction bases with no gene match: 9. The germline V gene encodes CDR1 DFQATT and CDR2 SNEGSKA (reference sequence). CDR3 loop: CSARQGLTYTQYF. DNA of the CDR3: TGCAGTGCAAGACAGGGGCTGACATATACGCAGTATTTT.

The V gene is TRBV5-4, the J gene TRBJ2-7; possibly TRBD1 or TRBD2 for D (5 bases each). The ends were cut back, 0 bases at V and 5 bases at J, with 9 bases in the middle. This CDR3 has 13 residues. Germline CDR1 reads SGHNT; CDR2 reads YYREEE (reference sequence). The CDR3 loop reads CASSLAGTHEQYF. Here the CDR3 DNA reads TGTGCCAGCAGCTTGGCGGGGACCCACGAGCAGTACTTC.

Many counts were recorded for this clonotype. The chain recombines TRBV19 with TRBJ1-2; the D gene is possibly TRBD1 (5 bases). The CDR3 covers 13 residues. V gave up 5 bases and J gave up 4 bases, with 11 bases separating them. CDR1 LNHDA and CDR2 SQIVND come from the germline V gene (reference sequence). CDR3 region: CASSAQEGYGYTF. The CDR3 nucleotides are TGTGCCAGTAGTGCACAGGAGGGCTATGGCTACACCTTC.

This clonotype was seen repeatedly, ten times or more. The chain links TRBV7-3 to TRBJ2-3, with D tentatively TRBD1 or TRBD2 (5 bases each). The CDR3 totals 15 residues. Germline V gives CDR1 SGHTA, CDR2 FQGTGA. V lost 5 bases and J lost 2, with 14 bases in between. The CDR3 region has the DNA TGTGCCAGCAGCCCCGTGGGGGTTAACACAGATACGCAGTATTTT. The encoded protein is CASSPVGVNTDTQYF.

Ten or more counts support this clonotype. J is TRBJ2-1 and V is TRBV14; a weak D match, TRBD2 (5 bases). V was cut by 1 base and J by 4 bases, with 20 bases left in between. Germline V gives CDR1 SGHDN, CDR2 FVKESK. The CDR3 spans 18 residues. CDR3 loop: CASSQGEWTPRGYNEQFF. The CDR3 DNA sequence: TGTGCCAGCAGCCAAGGAGAATGGACCCCCCGGGGTTACAATGAGCAGTTCTTC.

The CDR3 DNA follows: TGCGCCAGCAGCCAAGACAGCTATGGCTACACCTTC. Protein sequence: CASSQDSYGYTF. The chain links TRBV4-3 to TRBJ1-2; D is unresolved. Germline V CDR1 and CDR2: LGHNA, YSLEER. V lost 0 bases and J 4 bases, leaving 3 bases between the germline ends. This CDR3 is 12 amino acids long.

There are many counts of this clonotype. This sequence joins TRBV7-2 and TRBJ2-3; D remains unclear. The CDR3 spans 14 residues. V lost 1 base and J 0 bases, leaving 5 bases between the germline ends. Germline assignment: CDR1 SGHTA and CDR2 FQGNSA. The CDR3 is CASSLGSSTDTQYF. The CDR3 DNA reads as TGTGCCAGCAGCTTAGGATCCAGCACAGATACGCAGTATTTT.

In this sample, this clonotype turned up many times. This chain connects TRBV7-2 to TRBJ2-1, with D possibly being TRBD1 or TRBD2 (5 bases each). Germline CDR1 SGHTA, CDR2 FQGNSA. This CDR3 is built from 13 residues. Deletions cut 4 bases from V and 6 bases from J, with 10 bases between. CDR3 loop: CASSSGPVNEQFF. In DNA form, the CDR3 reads TGTGCCAGCAGCTCGGGACCGGTCAATGAGCAGTTCTTC.

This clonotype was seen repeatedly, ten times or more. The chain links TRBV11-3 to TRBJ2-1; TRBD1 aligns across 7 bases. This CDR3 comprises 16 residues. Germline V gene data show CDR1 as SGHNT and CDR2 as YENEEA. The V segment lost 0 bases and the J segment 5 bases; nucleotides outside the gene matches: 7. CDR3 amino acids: CASSLERQGGNNEQFF. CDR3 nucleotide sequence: TGTGCCAGCAGCTTAGAGAGACAGGGTGGTAACAATGAGCAGTTCTTC.

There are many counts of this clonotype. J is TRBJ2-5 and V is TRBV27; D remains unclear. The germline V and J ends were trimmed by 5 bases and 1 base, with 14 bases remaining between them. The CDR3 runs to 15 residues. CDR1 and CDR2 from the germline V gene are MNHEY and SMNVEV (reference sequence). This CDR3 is CASSPRWTTQETQYF. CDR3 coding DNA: TGTGCCAGCAGTCCCCGATGGACCACCCAAGAGACCCAGTACTTC.

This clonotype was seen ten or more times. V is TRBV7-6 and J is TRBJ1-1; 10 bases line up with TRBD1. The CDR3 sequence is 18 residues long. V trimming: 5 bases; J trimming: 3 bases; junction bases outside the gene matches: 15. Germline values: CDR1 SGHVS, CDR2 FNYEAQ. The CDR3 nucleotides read TGTGCCAGCAGCCAAAAAGTCCCGGGACAGGGGCGGGACACTGAAGCTTTCTTT. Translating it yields CASSQKVPGQGRDTEAFF.

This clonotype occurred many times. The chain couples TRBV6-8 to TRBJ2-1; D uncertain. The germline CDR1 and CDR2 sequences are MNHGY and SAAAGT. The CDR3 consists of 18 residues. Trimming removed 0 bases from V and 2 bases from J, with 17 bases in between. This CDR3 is CASSYSNLPGPTYNEQFF. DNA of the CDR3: TGTGCCAGCAGTTACTCGAATCTGCCGGGTCCCACCTACAATGAGCAGTTCTTC.

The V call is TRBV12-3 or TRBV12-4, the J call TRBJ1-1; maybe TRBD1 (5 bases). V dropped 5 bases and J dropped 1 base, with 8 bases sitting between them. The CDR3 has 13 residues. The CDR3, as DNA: TGTGCCAGCAGTCGGACACCGAACACTGAAGCTTTCTTT. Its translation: CASSRTPNTEAFF.

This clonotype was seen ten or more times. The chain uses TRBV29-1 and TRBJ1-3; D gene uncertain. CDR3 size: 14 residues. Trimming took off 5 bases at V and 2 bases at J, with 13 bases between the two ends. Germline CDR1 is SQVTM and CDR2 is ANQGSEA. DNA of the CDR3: TGCAGCGTTCTCGTGGGGAGTCCTGGAAACACCATATATTTT. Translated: CSVLVGSPGNTIYF. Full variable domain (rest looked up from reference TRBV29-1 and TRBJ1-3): SAVISQKPSRDICQRGTSLTIQCQVDSQVTMMFWYRQQPGQSLTLIATANQGSEATYESGFVIDKFPISRPNLTFSTLTVSNMSPEDSSIYLCSVLVGSPGNTIYFGEGSWLTVV.

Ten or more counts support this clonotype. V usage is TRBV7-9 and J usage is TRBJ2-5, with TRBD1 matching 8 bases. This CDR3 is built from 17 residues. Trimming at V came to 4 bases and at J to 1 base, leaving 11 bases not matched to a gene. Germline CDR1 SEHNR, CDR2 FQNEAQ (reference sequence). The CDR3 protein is CASSSGTGILGQETQYF. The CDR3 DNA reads TGTGCCAGCAGCTCCGGGACAGGTATCCTGGGCCAAGAGACCCAGTACTTC.

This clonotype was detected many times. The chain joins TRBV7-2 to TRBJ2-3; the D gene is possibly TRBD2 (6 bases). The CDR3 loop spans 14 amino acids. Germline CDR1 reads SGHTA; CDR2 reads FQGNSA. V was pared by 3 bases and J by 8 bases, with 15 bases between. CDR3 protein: CASSFGSRGGTQYF. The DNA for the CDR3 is TGTGCCAGCAGCTTTGGGTCCCGGGGAGGTACGCAGTATTTT.

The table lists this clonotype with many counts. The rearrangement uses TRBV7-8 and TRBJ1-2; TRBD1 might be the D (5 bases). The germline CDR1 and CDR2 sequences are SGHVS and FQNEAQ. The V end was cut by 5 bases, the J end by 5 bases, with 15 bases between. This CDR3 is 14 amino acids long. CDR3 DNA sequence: TGTGCCAGCAGCCTCCAGACAGTACCTTATGGCTACACCTTC. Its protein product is CASSLQTVPYGYTF.

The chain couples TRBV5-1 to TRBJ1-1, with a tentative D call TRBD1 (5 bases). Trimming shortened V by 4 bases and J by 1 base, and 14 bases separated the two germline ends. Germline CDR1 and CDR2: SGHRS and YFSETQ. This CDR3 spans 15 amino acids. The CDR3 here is CASSNTQVTNTEAFF. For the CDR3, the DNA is TGCGCCAGCAGCAACACACAGGTAACGAACACTGAAGCTTTCTTT.

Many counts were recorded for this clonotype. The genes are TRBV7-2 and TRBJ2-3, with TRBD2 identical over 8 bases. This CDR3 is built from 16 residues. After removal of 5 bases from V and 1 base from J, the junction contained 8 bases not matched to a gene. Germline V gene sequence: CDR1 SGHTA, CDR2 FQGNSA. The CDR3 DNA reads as TGTGCCAGCAGCGAACGGGGGGGGGCCCGCACAGATACGCAGTATTTT. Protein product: CASSERGGARTDTQYF.

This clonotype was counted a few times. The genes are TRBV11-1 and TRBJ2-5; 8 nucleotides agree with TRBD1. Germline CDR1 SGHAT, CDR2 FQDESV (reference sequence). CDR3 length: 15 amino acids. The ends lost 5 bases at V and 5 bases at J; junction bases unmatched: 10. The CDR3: CASSISGGAPETQYF. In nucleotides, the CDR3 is TGTGCCAGCAGCATTTCAGGGGGCGCACCGGAGACCCAGTACTTC.

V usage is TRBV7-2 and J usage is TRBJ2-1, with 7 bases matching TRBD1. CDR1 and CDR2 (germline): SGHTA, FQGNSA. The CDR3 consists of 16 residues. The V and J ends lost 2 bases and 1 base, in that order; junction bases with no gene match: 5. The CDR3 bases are TGTGCCAGCAGCTTATCCGGGACAGCTTCCTACAATGAGCAGTTCTTC. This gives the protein CASSLSGTASYNEQFF.

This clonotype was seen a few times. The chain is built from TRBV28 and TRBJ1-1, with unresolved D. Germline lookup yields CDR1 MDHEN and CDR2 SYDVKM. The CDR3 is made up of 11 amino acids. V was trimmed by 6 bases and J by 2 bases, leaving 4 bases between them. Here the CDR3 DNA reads TGTGCCAGCAGGCTCAACACTGAAGCTTTCTTT. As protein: CASRLNTEAFF.